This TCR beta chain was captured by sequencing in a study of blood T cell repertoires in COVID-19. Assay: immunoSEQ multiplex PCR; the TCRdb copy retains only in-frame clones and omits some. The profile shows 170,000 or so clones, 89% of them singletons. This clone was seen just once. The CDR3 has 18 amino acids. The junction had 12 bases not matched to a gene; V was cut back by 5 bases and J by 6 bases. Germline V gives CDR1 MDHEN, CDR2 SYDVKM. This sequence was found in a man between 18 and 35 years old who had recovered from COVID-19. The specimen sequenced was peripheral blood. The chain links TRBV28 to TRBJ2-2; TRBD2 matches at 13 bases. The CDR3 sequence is CASSRWTSGSVLAGELFF. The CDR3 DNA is TGTGCCAGCAGTAGATGGACTAGCGGGAGCGTGTTAGCCGGGGAGCTGTTTTTT.